Reported below is one T cell receptor (beta chain). No antigen is known for it. The data belong to a study of beta chain features in type 1 diabetes. Study results and caveats: For patients, the naive, central memory and Treg TCRB repertoires appeared more alike than for healthy donors.

CDR1 and CDR2 (germline): SGHRS, YFSETQ. Losses at the gene ends were 2 bases for V and 3 bases for J; bases not matched to a gene: 6. The CDR3 is 16 amino acids. Reverse transcription of all isolated RNA meant that expressed TCRB transcripts were sequenced. Sequencing used immunoSEQ multiplex PCR; TCRdb keeps in-frame clones, though not all of them. Found here are about 370,000 clones, less than 15% of them singletons; the top ten hold around 0.02%. V and J are TRBV5-1 and TRBJ2-4, with TRBD1 matching over 9 bases. The clonotype was recovered from a young woman in good health. The sample comprised naive CD4+ T cells from blood. CDR3: CASSLIQGAGKNIQYF. The CDR3 nucleotides are TGCGCCAGCAGCTTAATACAGGGGGCTGGCAAAAACATTCAGTACTTC. Together with reference TRBV5-1 and TRBJ2-4, the CDR3 gives the full variable domain: KAGVTQTPRYLIKTRGQQVTLSCSPISGHRSVSWYQQTPGQGLQFLFEYFSETQRNKGNFPGRFSGRQFSNSRSEMNVSTLELGDSALYLCASSLIQGAGKNIQYFGAGTRLSVL.